This T cell receptor (beta chain) was observed in a study of blood T cell repertoires in COVID-19. Source study methods: Estimates of nucleated cell counts were drawn from the amplification of reference gene primers. Some clones are missing from TCRdb's copy, which holds only in-frame ones; the method was immunoSEQ multiplex PCR. For V, J and clone size, that table is used; D and trimming come from the DNA. The table records about 67,000 clones, 86% of them present only once. The CDR3 is 13 residues long. Trimming left V 0 bases short and J 5 bases short, with 8 bases between. The receptor was isolated from a man aged 50 or older with active COVID-19. J is TRBJ2-7 and V is TRBV12-3 or TRBV12-4; D is undetermined. Specimen: peripheral blood. The CDR3 DNA is TGTGCCAGCAGTTTAGCCGAGGTTAACGAGCAGTACTTC. It translates to CASSLAEVNEQYF.